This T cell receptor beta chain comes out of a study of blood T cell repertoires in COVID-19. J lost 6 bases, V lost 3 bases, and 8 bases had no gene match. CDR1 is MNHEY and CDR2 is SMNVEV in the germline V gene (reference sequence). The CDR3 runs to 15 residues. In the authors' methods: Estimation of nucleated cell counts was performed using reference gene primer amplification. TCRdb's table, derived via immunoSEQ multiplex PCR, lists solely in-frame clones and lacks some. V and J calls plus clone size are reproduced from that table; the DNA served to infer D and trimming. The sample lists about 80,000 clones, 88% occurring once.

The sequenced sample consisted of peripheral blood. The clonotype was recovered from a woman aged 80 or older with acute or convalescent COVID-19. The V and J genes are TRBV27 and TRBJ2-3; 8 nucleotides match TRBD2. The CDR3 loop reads CASSFRAGVADTQYF. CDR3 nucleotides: TGTGCCAGCAGTTTCCGAGCGGGAGTGGCGGATACGCAGTATTTT.